This paragraph reports one TCR beta chain. This CDR3 has 12 residues. Germline V gives CDR1 SQVTM, CDR2 ANQGSEA. The PCR made use of 60 Vbeta and 13 Jbeta primers. The data were produced by immunoSEQ multiplex PCR, yet TCRdb's version contains in-frame clones alone and is incomplete. The data show about 110,000 clones, about four fifths seen once. These data are taken from a study of cytomegalovirus exposure and HLA in healthy donors. The material sequenced was PBMCs. This clonotype was obtained from a woman aged 50 to 65 in good health and CMV-seropositive. V is TRBV29-1 and J is TRBJ2-5, with D maybe TRBD1 (6 bases). Matching the DNA end better, TRBJ2-7 makes the J call doubtful. In nucleotides, the CDR3 is TGCAGCGGCCAAGTTACAGGGTACGAGCAGTACTTC. Translating gives CSGQVTGYEQYF.